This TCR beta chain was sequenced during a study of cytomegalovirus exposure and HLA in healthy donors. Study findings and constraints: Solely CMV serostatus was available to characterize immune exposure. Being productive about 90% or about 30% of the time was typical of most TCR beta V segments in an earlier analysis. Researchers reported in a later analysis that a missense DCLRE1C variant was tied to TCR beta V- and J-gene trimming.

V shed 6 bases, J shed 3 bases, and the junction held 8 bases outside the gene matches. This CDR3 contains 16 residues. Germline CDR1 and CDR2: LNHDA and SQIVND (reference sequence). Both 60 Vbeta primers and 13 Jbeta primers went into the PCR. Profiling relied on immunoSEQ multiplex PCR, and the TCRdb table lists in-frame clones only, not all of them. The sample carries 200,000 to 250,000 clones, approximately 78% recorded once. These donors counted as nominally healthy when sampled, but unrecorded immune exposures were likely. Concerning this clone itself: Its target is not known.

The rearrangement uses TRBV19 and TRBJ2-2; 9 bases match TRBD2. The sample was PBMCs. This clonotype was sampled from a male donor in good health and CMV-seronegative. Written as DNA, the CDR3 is TGTGCCAGTAGCGGCGGGAGGGGAGGGGACACCGGGGAGCTGTTTTTT. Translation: CASSGGRGGDTGELFF.